This TCR beta chain was observed in a study of CD8 T cells in Susac syndrome. Study outcomes and limitations: As the study acknowledged, the number of individuals who were part of its TCR sequencing and HLA analysis was relatively small.

The RNA, 0.5 to 1 ug, was put through reverse transcription using random hexamers. Amplification of TCR beta CDR3 across 54 Vbeta and 13 Jbeta was performed with immunoSEQ multiplex PCR. TCRdb fed the immunoSEQ multiplex PCR reads into MiXCR, producing one record per CDR3 protein. The repertoire holds 100,000 to 150,000 distinct CDR3 sequences, with 90% to 95% as singletons. CD8+ and CD4+ T cells from blood underwent TCR beta sequencing, which was carried out in a high-throughput format. Through negative isolation, CD4+ and CD8+ T cells were obtained, while TEMRA cells were enriched using FACS. Comment on this clonotype: Its antigen is not identified.

This sequence originates from a human donor in good health. The specimen was CD4+ T cells from PBMCs.

CDR3 coding DNA: TGTGCCAGCAGTGATAAAGGGGGCGCGGGCCAGCCCCAGCATTTT. Translated: CASSDKGGAGQPQHF. The gene calls are TRBV12-3 or TRBV12-4 and TRBJ1-5; TRBD1 matches 7 bases. Unmatched junction bases numbered 11, after V lost 5 bases and J lost 7 bases. The length of the CDR3 is 15 residues.